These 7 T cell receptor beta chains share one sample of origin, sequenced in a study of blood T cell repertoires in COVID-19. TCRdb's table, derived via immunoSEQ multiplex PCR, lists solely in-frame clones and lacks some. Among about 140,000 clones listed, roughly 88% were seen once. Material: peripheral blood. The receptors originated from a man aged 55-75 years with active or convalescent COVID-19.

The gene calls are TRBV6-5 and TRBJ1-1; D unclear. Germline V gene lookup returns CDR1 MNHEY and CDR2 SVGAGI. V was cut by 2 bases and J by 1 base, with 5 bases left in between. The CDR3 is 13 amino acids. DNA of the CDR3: TGTGCCAGCAGTTACGGCGGGAACACTGAAGCTTTCTTT. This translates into CASSYGGNTEAFF.

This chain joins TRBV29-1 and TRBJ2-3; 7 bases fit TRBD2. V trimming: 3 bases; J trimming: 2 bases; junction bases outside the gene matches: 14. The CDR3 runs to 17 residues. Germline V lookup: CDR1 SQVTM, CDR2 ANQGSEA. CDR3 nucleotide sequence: TGCAGCGTTGATGGTTTACTAGCGCCAGACAACACAGATACGCAGTATTTT. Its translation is CSVDGLLAPDNTDTQYF.

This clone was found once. CDR3 nucleotides: TGTGCCAGCAGTGACCGGTCTGAAGCTTTCTTT. This gives the protein CASSDRSEAFF. This sequence joins TRBV2 and TRBJ1-1; D remains unclear. The CDR3 is 11 residues long. V lost 3 bases and J 6 bases, leaving 5 bases between the germline ends. Germline V gives CDR1 SNHLY, CDR2 FYNNEI.

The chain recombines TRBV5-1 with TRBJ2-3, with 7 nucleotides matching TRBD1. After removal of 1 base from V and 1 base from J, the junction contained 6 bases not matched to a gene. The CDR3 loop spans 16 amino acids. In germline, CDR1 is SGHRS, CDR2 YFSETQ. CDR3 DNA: TGCGCCAGCAGCTTGCAAACAGGGGTAGGCACAGATACGCAGTATTTT. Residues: CASSLQTGVGTDTQYF.

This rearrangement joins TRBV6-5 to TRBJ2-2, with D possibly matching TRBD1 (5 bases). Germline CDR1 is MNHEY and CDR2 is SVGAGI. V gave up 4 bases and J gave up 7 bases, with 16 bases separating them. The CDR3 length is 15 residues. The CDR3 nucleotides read TGTGCCAGCAGTTTAAGGGGCAGGGTTATCGGGGAGCTGTTTTTT. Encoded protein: CASSLRGRVIGELFF.

This chain's CDR3 is CASSLLGLGSYNEQFF. The CDR3 DNA sequence: TGTGCCAGCAGCTTACTGGGACTAGGCTCCTACAATGAGCAGTTCTTC. The chain combines TRBV7-9 with TRBJ2-1, with TRBD2 matching 8 bases. J lost 0 bases, V lost 2 bases, and 3 bases had no gene match. CDR1 is SEHNR and CDR2 is FQNEAQ in the germline V gene (reference sequence). This CDR3 is built from 16 residues.

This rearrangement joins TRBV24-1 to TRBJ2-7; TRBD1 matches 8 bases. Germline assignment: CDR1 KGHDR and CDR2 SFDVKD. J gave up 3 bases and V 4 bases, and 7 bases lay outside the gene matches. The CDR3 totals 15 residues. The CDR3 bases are TGTGCCACCAGTGACCCTACAGGGGGGATCTACGAGCAGTACTTC. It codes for CATSDPTGGIYEQYF.